Below, 9 T cell receptor beta chains from the same sample are listed, as sequenced in a study of early T cells in non-severe SARS-CoV-2 infection. A single record per CDR3 protein comes from TCRdb applying MiXCR to the 5' RACE reads. The table shows approximately 64,000 distinct CDR3 sequences, with roughly 18% occurring only once. Here the sequenced sample was whole blood, taken at baseline. These receptors were taken from an adult who was a healthcare worker with PCR-confirmed SARS-CoV-2 infection or an uninfected control (not recorded which).

The chain couples TRBV12-3 or TRBV12-4 to TRBJ1-5, with a tentative D call TRBD1 (6 bases). Trimming left V 7 bases short and J 4 bases short, with 11 bases between. The CDR3 length is 13 residues. This chain's CDR3 is CASTRGLNQPQHF. The CDR3 DNA reads as TGTGCCAGCACCAGGGGCCTAAATCAGCCCCAGCATTTT.

The genes are TRBV11-2 and TRBJ2-1; TRBD2 matches 7 bases. CDR1 is SGHAT, CDR2 FQNNGV, per germline. Trimming at V came to 7 bases and at J to 7 bases, leaving 13 bases not matched to a gene. The CDR3 totals 15 residues. DNA for the CDR3: TGTGCCAGCACGGTGACGGGGGGATATGGGAATGAGCAGTTCTTC. Encoded protein: CASTVTGGYGNEQFF.

This clonotype came up a few times. The genes are TRBV5-1 and TRBJ2-7; 14 bases fit TRBD2. Trimming cost V 5 bases and J 7 bases; bases outside gene matches: 11. This CDR3 has 16 amino acids. Germline V gene sequence: CDR1 SGHRS, CDR2 YFSETQ. In DNA, the CDR3 is TGCGCCAGCAGAGACGGGACTAGCGGGGGAGGTGGTGAGCAGTACTTC. It specifies CASRDGTSGGGGEQYF. Together with reference TRBV5-1 and TRBJ2-7, the CDR3 gives the full variable domain: KAGVTQTPRYLIKTRGQQVTLSCSPISGHRSVSWYQQTPGQGLQFLFEYFSETQRNKGNFPGRFSGRQFSNSRSEMNVSTLELGDSALYLCASRDGTSGGGGEQYFGPGTRLTVT.

The rearrangement uses TRBV5-8 and TRBJ2-4; TRBD1 aligns across 9 bases. The length of the CDR3 is 15 residues. CDR1 is SGHTS, CDR2 YDEGEE, per germline. The junction had 13 bases not matched to a gene; V was cut back by 3 bases and J by 12 bases. The DNA for the CDR3 is TGTGCCAGCAGCTCTAACTCCGGGACAGGGAGTACTCAGTACTTC. Translated: CASSSNSGTGSTQYF. Full variable domain (outside the CDR3, taken from reference TRBV5-8 and TRBJ2-4): EAGVTQSPTHLIKTRGQQATLRCSPISGHTSVYWYQQALGLGLQFLLWYDEGEERNRGNFPPRFSGRQFPNYSSELNVNALELEDSALYLCASSSNSGTGSTQYFGAGTRLSVL.

The chain carries TRBV25-1 and TRBJ1-2; D ambiguous. The CDR3 runs 13 residues. V shed 1 base and J shed 5 bases, with 8 bases lying between them. Germline CDR1 and CDR2: MGHDK and SYGVNS. The CDR3 DNA sequence: TGTGCCAGCAGTGAATTTGGAGGGTATGGCTACACCTTC. This translates into CASSEFGGYGYTF.

This clonotype was seen a few times. V and J are TRBV6-5 and TRBJ2-3; 11 nucleotides line up with TRBD2. CDR1 is MNHEY and CDR2 is SVGAGI in the germline V gene. V gave up 0 bases and J gave up 4 bases; unmatched junction bases: 6. CDR3 length: 17 residues. The CDR3 DNA reads as TGTGCCAGCAGTTACTCTGGACTAGCGGGCGGACCAGATACGCAGTATTTT. Encoded protein: CASSYSGLAGGPDTQYF.

The chain joins TRBV18 to TRBJ1-4, with a tentative D call TRBD1 (6 bases). Germline assignment: CDR1 KGHSH and CDR2 LQKENI. The CDR3 loop spans 14 amino acids. Deletions cut 2 bases from V and 6 bases from J, with 10 bases between. The CDR3: CASSPGQSYEKLFF. The CDR3 DNA follows: TGTGCCAGCTCACCAGGACAGAGCTATGAAAAACTGTTTTTT.

For the CDR3, the DNA is TGTGCCAGCAGTGAAAGGGGGCTTAACCCTGAAGCTTTCTTT. Translated: CASSERGLNPEAFF. V is TRBV2 and J is TRBJ1-1, with TRBD1 identical over 7 bases. The V segment lost 2 bases and the J segment 6 bases; nucleotides outside the gene matches: 6. There are 14 residues in the CDR3. Germline V gives CDR1 SNHLY, CDR2 FYNNEI.

This chain joins TRBV7-6 and TRBJ1-1; tentative D call: TRBD1 (6 bases). The germline CDR1 and CDR2 sequences are SGHVS and FNYEAQ. CDR3 length: 13 residues. Trimming left V 5 bases short and J 4 bases short, with 11 bases between. The CDR3 loop is CASSRDRTTEAFF. Written as DNA, the CDR3 is TGTGCCAGCAGCCGCGACAGGACCACTGAAGCTTTCTTT.